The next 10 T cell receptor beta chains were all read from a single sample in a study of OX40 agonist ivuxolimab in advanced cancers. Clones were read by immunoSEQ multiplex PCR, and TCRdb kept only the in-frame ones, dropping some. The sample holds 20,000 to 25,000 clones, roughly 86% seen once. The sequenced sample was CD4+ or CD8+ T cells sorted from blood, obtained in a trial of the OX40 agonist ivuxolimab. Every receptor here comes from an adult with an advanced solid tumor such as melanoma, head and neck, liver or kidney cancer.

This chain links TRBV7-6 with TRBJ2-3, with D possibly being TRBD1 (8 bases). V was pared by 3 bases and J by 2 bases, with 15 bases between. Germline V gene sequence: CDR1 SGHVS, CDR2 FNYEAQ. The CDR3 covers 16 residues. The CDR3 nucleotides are TGTGCCAGCAGCTTGACAGGGGAGGGGATCACAGATACGCAGTATTTT. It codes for CASSLTGEGITDTQYF.

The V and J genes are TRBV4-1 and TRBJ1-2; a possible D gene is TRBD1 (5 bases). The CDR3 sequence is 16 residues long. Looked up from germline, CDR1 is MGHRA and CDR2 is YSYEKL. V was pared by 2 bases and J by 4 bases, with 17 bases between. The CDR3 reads CASSQITGEGPYGYTF. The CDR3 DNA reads TGCGCCAGCAGCCAAATTACGGGGGAGGGCCCCTATGGCTACACCTTC.

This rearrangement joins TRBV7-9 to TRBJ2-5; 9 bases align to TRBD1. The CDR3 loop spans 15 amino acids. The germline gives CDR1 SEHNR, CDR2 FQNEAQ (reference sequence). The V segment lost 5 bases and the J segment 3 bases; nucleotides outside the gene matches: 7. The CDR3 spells CASSAPGTGKETQYF. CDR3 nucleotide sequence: TGTGCCAGCAGCGCCCCCGGGACAGGGAAAGAGACCCAGTACTTC.

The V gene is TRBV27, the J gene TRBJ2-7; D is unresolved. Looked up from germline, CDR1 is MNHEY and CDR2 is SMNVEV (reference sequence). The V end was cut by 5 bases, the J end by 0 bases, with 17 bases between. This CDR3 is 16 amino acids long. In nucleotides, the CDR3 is TGTGCCAGCAGTCCCTCTGTGGGATCCAACTCCTACGAGCAGTACTTC. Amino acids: CASSPSVGSNSYEQYF.

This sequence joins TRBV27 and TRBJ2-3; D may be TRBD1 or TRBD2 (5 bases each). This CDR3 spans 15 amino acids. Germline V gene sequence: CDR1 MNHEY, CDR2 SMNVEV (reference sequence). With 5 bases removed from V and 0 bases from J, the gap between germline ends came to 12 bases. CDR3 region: CASSQYGGSTDTQYF. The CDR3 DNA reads TGTGCCAGCAGTCAATATGGGGGTAGCACAGATACGCAGTATTTT.

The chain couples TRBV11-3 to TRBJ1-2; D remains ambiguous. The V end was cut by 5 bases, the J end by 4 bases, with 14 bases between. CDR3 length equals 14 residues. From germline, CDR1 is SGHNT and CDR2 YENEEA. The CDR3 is CASSLHGRFYGYTF. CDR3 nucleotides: TGTGCCAGCAGCCTACATGGCCGGTTCTATGGCTACACCTTC.

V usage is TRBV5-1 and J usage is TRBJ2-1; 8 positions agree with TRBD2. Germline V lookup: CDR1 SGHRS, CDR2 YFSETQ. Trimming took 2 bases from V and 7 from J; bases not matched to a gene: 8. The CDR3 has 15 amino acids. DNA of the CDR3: TGCGCCAGCAGCTTAGCGGGGGCCCCCGTAAATGAGCAGTTCTTC. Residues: CASSLAGAPVNEQFF. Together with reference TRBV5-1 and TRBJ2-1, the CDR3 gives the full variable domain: KAGVTQTPRYLIKTRGQQVTLSCSPISGHRSVSWYQQTPGQGLQFLFEYFSETQRNKGNFPGRFSGRQFSNSRSEMNVSTLELGDSALYLCASSLAGAPVNEQFFGPGTRLTVL.

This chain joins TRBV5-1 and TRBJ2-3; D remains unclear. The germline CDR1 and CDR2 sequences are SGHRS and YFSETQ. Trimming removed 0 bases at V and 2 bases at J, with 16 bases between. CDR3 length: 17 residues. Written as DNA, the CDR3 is TGCGCCAGCAGCTTGGGGACGGATCTTTGGAACACAGATACGCAGTATTTT. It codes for CASSLGTDLWNTDTQYF. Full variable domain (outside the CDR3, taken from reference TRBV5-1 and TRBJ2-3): KAGVTQTPRYLIKTRGQQVTLSCSPISGHRSVSWYQQTPGQGLQFLFEYFSETQRNKGNFPGRFSGRQFSNSRSEMNVSTLELGDSALYLCASSLGTDLWNTDTQYFGPGTRLTVL.

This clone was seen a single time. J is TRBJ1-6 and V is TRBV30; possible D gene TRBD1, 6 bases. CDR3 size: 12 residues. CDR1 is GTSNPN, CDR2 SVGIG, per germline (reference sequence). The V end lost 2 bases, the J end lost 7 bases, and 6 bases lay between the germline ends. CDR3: CAWSQGNSPLHF. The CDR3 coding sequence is TGTGCCTGGAGTCAGGGGAATTCACCCCTCCACTTT. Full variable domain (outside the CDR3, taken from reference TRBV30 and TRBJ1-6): SQTIHQWPATLVQPVGSPLSLECTVEGTSNPNLYWYRQAAGRGLQLLFYSVGIGQISSEVPQNLSASRPQDRQFILSSKKLLLSDSGFYLCAWSQGNSPLHFGNGTRLTVT.

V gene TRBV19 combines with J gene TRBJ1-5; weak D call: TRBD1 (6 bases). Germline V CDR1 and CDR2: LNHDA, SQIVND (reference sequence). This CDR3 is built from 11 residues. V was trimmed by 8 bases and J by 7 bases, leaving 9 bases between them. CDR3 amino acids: CASGGGQPQHF. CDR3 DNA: TGTGCCAGTGGGGGCGGCCAGCCCCAGCATTTT. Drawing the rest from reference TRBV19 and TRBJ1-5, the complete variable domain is DGGITQSPKYLFRKEGQNVTLSCEQNLNHDAMYWYRQDPGQGLRLIYYSQIVNDFQKGDIAEGYSVSREKKESFPLTVTSAQKNPTAFYLCASGGGQPQHFGDGTRLSIL.